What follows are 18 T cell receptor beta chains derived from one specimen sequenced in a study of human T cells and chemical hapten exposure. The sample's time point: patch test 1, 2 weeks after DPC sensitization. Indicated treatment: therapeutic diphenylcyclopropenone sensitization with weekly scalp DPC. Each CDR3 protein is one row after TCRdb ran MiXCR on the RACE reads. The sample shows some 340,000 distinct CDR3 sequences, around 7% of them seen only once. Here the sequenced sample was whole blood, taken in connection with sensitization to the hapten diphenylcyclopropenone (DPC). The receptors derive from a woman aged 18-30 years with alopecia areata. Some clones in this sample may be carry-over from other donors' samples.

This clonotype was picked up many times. The CDR3 sequence is CASKRTGGNQPQHF. The CDR3 nucleotides are TGTGCCAGCAAGCGGACAGGGGGCAATCAGCCCCAGCATTTT. This chain connects TRBV2 to TRBJ1-5; 9 positions agree with TRBD1. Germline V gene data show CDR1 as SNHLY and CDR2 as FYNNEI. The CDR3 is made up of 14 amino acids. Trimming took 7 bases from V and 2 from J; bases not matched to a gene: 3.

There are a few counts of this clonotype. CDR3 bases: TGTGCCAGCAGTGGCGGGACAGGGAGGAATCAGCCCCAGCATTTT. Protein: CASSGGTGRNQPQHF. The rearrangement uses TRBV2 and TRBJ1-5; 9 positions agree with TRBD1. CDR3 length equals 15 residues. The J segment lost 4 bases and the V segment lost 4 bases, leaving 5 bases of the junction unmatched. The germline CDR1 and CDR2 sequences are SNHLY and FYNNEI.

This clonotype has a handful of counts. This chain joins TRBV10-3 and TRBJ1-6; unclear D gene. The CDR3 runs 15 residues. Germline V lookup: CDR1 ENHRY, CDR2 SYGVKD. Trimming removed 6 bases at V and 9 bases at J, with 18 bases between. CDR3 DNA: TGTGCCATCAGGACCCCCCTGCGGCCGGGTTCACCCCTCCACTTT. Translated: CAIRTPLRPGSPLHF.

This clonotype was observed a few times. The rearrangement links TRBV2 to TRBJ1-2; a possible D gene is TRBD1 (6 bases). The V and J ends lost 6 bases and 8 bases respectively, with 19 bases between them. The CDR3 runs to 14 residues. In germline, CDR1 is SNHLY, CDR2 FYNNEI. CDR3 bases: TGTGCCAGCAGCAGACAGGCTCTTGAAAAGGGCTACACCTTC. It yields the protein CASSRQALEKGYTF.

The CDR3 DNA reads as TGTGCCAGCAGCCTATGGGAGAACTATGGCTACACCTTC. Translation: CASSLWENYGYTF. The rearrangement links TRBV7-2 to TRBJ1-2, with D uncertain. V was pared by 5 bases and J by 2 bases, with 9 bases between. Germline V lookup: CDR1 SGHTA, CDR2 FQGNSA. The CDR3 runs to 13 residues.

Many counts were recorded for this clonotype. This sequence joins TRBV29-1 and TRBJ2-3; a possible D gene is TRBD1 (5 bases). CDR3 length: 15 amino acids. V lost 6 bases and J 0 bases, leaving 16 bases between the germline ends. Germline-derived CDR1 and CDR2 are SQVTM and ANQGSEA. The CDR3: CSVARFDRSTDTQYF. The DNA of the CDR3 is TGCAGCGTCGCAAGATTCGACAGAAGCACAGATACGCAGTATTTT.

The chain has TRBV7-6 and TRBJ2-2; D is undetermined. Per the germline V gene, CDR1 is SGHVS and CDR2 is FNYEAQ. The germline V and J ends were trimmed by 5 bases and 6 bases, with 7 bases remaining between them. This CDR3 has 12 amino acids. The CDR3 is CASSTHSGELFF. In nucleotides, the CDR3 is TGTGCCAGCAGCACTCATTCCGGGGAGCTGTTTTTT.

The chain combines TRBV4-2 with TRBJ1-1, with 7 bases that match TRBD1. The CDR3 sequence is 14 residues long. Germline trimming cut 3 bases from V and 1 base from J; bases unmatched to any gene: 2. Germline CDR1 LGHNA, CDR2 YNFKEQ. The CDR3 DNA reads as TGTGCCAGCAGCCACGACAGGGAGAACACTGAAGCTTTCTTT. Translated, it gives CASSHDRENTEAFF.

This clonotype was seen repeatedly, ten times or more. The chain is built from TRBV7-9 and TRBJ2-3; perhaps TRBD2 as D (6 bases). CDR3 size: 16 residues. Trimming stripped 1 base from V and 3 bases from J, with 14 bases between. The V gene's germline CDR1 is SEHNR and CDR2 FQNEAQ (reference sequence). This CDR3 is CASSLVLTRGTDTQYF. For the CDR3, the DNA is TGTGCCAGCAGCTTAGTACTCACCCGGGGGACAGATACGCAGTATTTT.

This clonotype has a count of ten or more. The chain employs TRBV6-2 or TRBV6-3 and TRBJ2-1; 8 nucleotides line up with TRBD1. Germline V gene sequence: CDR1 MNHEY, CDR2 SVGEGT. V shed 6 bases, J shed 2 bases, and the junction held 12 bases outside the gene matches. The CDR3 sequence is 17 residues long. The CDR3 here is CASRPPLPGGPYNEQFF. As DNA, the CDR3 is TGTGCCAGCAGGCCTCCCTTACCAGGGGGCCCCTACAATGAGCAGTTCTTC.

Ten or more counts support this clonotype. Here the CDR3 reads CASSPRQGDHEQYF. The CDR3 nucleotides are TGCGCCAGCAGCCCTAGACAGGGGGATCACGAGCAGTACTTC. The rearrangement links TRBV5-1 to TRBJ2-7, with TRBD1 identical over 9 bases. Germline V gene sequence: CDR1 SGHRS, CDR2 YFSETQ. J was trimmed by 5 bases and V by 4 bases; bases with no gene match: 7. The length of the CDR3 is 14 residues.

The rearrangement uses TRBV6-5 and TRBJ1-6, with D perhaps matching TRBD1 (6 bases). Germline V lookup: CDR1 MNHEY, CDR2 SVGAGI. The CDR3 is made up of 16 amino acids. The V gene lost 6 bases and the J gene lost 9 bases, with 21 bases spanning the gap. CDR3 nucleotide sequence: TGTGCCAGCAGCCCCACCAGGGGAGGGAGTGGTTCACCCCTCCACTTT. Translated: CASSPTRGGSGSPLHF.

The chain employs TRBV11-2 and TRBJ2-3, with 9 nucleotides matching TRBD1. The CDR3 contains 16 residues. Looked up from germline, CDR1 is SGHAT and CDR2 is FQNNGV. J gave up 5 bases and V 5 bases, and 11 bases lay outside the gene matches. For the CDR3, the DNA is TGTGCCAGCAGCCTAAATCCGACAGGGGGAGGAGATACGCAGTATTTT. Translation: CASSLNPTGGGDTQYF. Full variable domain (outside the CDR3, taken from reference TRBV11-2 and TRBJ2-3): EAGVAQSPRYKIIEKRQSVAFWCNPISGHATLYWYQQILGQGPKLLIQFQNNGVVDDSQLPKDRFSAERLKGVDSTLKIQPAKLEDSAVYLCASSLNPTGGGDTQYFGPGTRLTVL.

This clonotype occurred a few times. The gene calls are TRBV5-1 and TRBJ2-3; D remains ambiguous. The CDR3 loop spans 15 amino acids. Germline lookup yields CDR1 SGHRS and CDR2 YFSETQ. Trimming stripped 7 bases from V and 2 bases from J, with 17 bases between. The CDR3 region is CASRPGVGNTDTQYF. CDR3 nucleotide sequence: TGCGCCAGCCGGCCGGGTGTCGGAAACACAGATACGCAGTATTTT.

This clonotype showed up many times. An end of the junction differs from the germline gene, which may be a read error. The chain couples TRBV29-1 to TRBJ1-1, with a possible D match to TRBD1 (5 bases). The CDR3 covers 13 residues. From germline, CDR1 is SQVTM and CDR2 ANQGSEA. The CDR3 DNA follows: TGCAGCGTTGGGGACCCCACGAACGCTGAAGCTTTCTTT. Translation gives CSVGDPTNAEAFF. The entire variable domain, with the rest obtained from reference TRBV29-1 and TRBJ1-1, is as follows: SAVISQKPSRDICQRGTSLTIQCQVDSQVTMMFWYRQQPGQSLTLIATANQGSEATYESGFVIDKFPISRPNLTFSTLTVSNMSPEDSSIYLCSVGDPTNAEAFFGQGTRLTVV.

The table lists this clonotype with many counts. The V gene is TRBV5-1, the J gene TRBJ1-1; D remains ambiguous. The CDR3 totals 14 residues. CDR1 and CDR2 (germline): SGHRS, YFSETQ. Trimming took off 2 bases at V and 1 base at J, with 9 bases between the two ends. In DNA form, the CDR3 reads TGCGCCAGCAGCTTACAAGCTCGGAACACTGAAGCTTTCTTT. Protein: CASSLQARNTEAFF.

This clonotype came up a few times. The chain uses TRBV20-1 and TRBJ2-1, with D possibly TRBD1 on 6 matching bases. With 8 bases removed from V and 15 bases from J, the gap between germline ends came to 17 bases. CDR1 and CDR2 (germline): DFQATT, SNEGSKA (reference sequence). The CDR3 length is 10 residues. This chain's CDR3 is CSCLGAPGFF. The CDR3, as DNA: TGCAGTTGTCTGGGGGCCCCGGGGTTCTTC.

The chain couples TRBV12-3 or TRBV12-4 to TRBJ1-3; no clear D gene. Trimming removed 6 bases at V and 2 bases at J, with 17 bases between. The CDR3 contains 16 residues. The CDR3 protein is CASSLLGSFTGNTIYF. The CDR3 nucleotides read TGTGCCAGCAGCTTATTAGGGAGTTTTACTGGAAACACCATATATTTT.